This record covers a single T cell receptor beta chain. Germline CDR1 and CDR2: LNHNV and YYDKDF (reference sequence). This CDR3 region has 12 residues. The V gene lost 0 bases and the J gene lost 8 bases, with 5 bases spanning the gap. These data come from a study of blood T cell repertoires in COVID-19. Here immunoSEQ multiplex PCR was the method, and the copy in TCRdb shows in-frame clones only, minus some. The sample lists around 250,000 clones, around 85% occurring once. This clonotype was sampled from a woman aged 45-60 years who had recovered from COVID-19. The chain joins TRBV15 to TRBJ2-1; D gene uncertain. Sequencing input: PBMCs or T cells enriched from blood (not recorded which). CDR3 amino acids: CATSRDIDEQFF. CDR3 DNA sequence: TGTGCCACCAGCAGAGATATCGATGAGCAGTTCTTC.